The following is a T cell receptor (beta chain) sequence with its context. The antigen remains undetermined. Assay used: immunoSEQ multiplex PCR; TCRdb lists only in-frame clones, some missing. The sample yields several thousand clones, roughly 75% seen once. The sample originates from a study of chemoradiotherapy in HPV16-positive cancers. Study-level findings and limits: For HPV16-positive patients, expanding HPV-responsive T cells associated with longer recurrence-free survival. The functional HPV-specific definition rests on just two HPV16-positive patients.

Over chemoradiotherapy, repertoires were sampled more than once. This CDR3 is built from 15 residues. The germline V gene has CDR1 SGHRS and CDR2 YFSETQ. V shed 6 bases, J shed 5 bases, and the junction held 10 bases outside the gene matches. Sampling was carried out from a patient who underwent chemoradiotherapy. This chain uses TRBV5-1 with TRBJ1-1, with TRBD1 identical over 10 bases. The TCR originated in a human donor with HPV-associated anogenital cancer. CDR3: CASTRAKDRGTEAFF. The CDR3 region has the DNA TGCGCCAGCACCCGGGCCAAGGACAGGGGGACTGAAGCTTTCTTT.